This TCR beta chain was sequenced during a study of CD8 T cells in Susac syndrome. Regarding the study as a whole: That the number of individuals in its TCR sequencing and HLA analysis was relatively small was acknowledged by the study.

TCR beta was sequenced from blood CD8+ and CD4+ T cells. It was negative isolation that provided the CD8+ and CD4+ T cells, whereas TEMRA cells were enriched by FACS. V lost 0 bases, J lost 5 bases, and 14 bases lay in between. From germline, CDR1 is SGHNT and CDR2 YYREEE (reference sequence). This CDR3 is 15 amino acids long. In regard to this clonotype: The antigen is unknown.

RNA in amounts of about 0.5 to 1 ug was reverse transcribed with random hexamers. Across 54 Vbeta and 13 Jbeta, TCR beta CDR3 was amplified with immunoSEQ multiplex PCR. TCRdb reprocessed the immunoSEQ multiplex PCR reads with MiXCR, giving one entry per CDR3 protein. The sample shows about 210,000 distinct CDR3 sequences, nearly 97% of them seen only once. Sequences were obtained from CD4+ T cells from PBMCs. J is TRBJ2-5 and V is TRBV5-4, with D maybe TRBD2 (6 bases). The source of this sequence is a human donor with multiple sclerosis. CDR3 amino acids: CASSLAGGAWETQYF. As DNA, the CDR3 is TGTGCCAGCAGCTTGGCCGGAGGGGCGTGGGAGACCCAGTACTTC.